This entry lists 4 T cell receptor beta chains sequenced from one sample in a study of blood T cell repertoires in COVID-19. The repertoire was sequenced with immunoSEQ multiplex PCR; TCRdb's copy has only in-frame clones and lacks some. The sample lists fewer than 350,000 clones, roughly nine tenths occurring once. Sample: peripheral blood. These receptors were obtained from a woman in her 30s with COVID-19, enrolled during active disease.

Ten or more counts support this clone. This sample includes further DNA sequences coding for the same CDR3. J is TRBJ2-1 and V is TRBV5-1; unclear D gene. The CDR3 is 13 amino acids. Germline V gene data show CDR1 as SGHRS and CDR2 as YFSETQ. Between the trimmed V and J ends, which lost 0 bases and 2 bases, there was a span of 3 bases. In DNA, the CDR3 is TGCGCCAGCAGCTTGGACACCTACAATGAGCAGTTCTTC. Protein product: CASSLDTYNEQFF.

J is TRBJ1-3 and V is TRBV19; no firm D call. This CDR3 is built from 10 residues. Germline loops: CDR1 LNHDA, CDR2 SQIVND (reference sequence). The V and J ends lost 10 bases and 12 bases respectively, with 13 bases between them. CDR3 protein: CATRFEDIYF. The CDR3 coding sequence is TGTGCCACCCGATTCGAGGACATATATTTT.

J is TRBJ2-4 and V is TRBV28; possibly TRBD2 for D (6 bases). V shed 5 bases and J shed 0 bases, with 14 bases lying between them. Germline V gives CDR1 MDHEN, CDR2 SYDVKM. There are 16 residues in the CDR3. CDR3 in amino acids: CASSSPGTQAKNIQYF. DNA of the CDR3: TGTGCCAGCAGTAGCCCCGGGACTCAAGCCAAAAACATTCAGTACTTC.

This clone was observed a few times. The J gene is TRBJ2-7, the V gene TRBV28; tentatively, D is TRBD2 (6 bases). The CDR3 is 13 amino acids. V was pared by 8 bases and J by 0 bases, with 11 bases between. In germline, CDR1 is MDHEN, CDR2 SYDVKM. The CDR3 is CASWDSSSYEQYF. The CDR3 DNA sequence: TGTGCCAGCTGGGACTCGAGCTCCTACGAGCAGTACTTC.